The present T cell receptor beta chain was sequenced within a study of shared clonotypes between healthy human individuals. The authors' processing: Junction-only sequences without quality scores were provided by ImmunoSEQ, so filtering was different. Repertoires were generated with immunoSEQ multiplex PCR, while TCRdb's copy carries only in-frame clones and drops some. V and J calls and clone size come straight from that table; D and trimming were deduced from the DNA. The sample includes about 2 million clones, 90% to 95% seen only once; the top ten take more than 0.1%. The CDR3 has 12 residues. V lost 5 bases and J lost 2, with 9 bases in between. Per the germline V gene, CDR1 is SQVTM and CDR2 is ANQGSEA.

Sequenced: naive CD4+ T cells sorted from blood. Indicated subset: CD45RA+ positively selected. This TCR derives from a man younger than 35 in good health. The V call is TRBV29-1, the J call TRBJ2-5; D is undetermined. The chain's CDR3 is CSVSAWQETQYF. CDR3 DNA sequence: TGCAGCGTTTCGGCCTGGCAAGAGACCCAGTACTTC.